Shown below are 3 T cell receptor beta chains from a single sample sequenced in a study of blood T cell repertoires in COVID-19. The method was immunoSEQ multiplex PCR; TCRdb's version includes in-frame clones alone and lacks a portion of them. The sample lists about 310,000 clones, 85% seen once, with approximately 1.9% in the top ten. The sample taken for sequencing was PBMCs or T cells enriched from blood (not recorded which). The receptors were sampled from a woman under 40 who had been exposed to COVID-19.

This clone has just one count. J is TRBJ2-5 and V is TRBV9; 8 bases align to TRBD2. The CDR3 sequence is 15 residues long. CDR1 and CDR2 from the germline V gene are SGDLS and YYNGEE. V was clipped by 4 bases and J by 0 bases; unmatched bases: 5. CDR3 protein: CASSPGTRHQETQYF. DNA of the CDR3: TGTGCCAGCAGCCCTGGGACTAGACACCAAGAGACCCAGTACTTC.

The chain is built from TRBV15 and TRBJ1-5; 10 bases match TRBD1. The CDR3 is made up of 18 amino acids. Looked up from germline, CDR1 is LNHNV and CDR2 is YYDKDF (reference sequence). The V segment lost 0 bases and the J segment 11 bases; nucleotides outside the gene matches: 16. Here the CDR3 reads CATSREHSGTGVGSAQHF. The DNA of the CDR3 is TGTGCCACCAGCAGAGAGCATTCCGGGACAGGGGTAGGATCAGCCCAGCATTTT.

This chain's CDR3 is CASSLSGTHYGYTF. The DNA of the CDR3 is TGTGCCAGCAGCCTCTCGGGTACCCACTATGGCTACACCTTC. The chain is built from TRBV5-6 and TRBJ1-2; D unresolved. The germline CDR1 and CDR2 sequences are SGHDT and YYEEEE. This CDR3 contains 14 residues. The V end lost 4 bases, the J end lost 3 bases, and 13 bases lay between the germline ends.